The rows below give T cell receptor beta chains drawn from one sample of a study of identical twins. TCRdb recomputed calls from the 5' RACE reads with MiXCR, one row per CDR3 protein. The sample includes approximately 300,000 distinct CDR3 sequences, over 8.5% of them seen just once. These same records also appear under a second study, on yellow fever vaccine responses in identical twins.

The material sequenced was CD8+ T cells sorted from blood. These receptors were taken from a woman younger than 35 in good health. Each CDR3 is given with its conserved first and last residue. The order of the fields is V gene, CDR3 length, D gene, J gene, clone size, CDR3 DNA, CDR3 protein. A D gene is named only where the DNA matches it firmly. Clone size is given for some rows only: seen once, a few or many times, or a class if the clone is expanded.

TRBV27	14	TRBD2	TRBJ2-1	-	TGTGCCAGCAACGCGGGACTACGCTACAATGAGCAGTTCTTC	CASNAGLRYNEQFF
TRBV7-8	15	TRBD1	TRBJ1-5	-	TGTGCCAGCAGCTCCGGACAGGGGGTCAATCAGCCCCAGCATTTT	CASSSGQGVNQPQHF
TRBV28	15	TRBD1	TRBJ2-2	-	TGTGCCAGCACCGACAGGGGTTCGAACACCGGGGAGCTGTTTTTT	CASTDRGSNTGELFF
TRBV7-6	15	-	TRBJ2-3	many	TGTGCCAGCAGCTTTCGCCTCAGCAGCACAGATACGCAGTATTTT	CASSFRLSSTDTQYF
TRBV28	15	-	TRBJ2-1	few	TGTGCCAGCAGGATAGCCAGGGGGGGCTACAATGAGCAGTTCTTC	CASRIARGGYNEQFF
TRBV25-1	15	TRBD2	TRBJ2-7	-	TGTGCCAGCAGTGTTCCTAGCGGTCTCTCCTACGAGCAGTACTTC	CASSVPSGLSYEQYF
TRBV7-9	14	-	TRBJ2-7	-	TGTGCCAGCAGCGCAACAGGGAAATCCTACGAGCAGTACTTC	CASSATGKSYEQYF
TRBV28	16	TRBD2	TRBJ2-5	few	TGTGCCAGCATCAGGGTAGCGGGGGCTCCGGGAGAGACCCAGTACTTC	CASIRVAGAPGETQYF
TRBV7-9	16	TRBD1	TRBJ2-7	many	TGTGCCAGCAGCTTAGGGGACAGGGTGTCACCTTACGAGCAGTACTTC	CASSLGDRVSPYEQYF
TRBV4-1	13	TRBD2	TRBJ2-3	few	TGCGCCACCCGGGACTACAGCACAGATACGCAGTATTTT	CATRDYSTDTQYF
TRBV6-1	14	-	TRBJ2-1	-	TGTGCCAGCAGAGCAGGGGCGACCTACAATGAGCAGTTCTTC	CASRAGATYNEQFF
TRBV5-6	13	-	TRBJ2-5	many	TGTGCCAGCAGCTTGGGGGGTGAAGAGACCCAGTACTTC	CASSLGGEETQYF
TRBV11-2	14	-	TRBJ1-1	few	TGTGCCAGCAGCTCGTGGGTAGGGGGAACTGAAGCTTTCTTT	CASSSWVGGTEAFF
TRBV7-6	16	TRBD2	TRBJ2-5	few	TGTGCCAGCAGCTTAGGGACTAGCGGGAGGCCCCTGGCCCAGTACTTC	CASSLGTSGRPLAQYF